This entry lists 20 T cell receptor beta chains sequenced from one sample in a study of post-analysis software for immune sequencing data. General study points: Included in a set of roughly 5 TRBV segments more frequent in patients than controls were TRBV5-6, TRBV5-1 and TRBV20-1.

TCR beta cDNA libraries had unique molecular identifiers. TCRdb reprocessed the PCR reads via MiXCR and lists one record per CDR3 protein. The repertoire includes about 770,000 distinct CDR3 sequences, 46% of them detected once, and 4.9% sits in the top ten. Their antigen targets remain unknown. Input material: blood. These receptors came from a girl aged 5 to 17 with multiple sclerosis.

This clonotype was found a few times. V is TRBV4-3 and J is TRBJ2-1, with TRBD1 as a possible D gene (5 bases). The CDR3 has 15 residues. Trimming stripped 1 base from V and 1 base from J, with 8 bases between. Germline values: CDR1 LGHNA, CDR2 YSLEER. The CDR3 is CASSQGRGSYNEQFF. The DNA for the CDR3 is TGCGCCAGCAGCCAAGGAAGGGGTTCCTACAATGAGCAGTTCTTC.

On this clonotype itself: As the CDR3 is not closed by the conserved phenylalanine or tryptophan, this likely results from a read error. The V call is TRBV12-3 or TRBV12-4, the J call TRBJ1-2, with a possible D match to TRBD1 (5 bases). The V and J ends lost 5 bases and 3 bases respectively, with 19 bases between them. CDR3 length: 16 amino acids. The CDR3 sequence is CASSPGYFGGDYGYTV. CDR3 coding DNA: TGTGCCAGCAGTCCGGGATATTTTGGGGGGGACTATGGCTACACCGTC.

DNA of the CDR3: TGTGCCAGCAGCTTTCGAGCAATGAACACTGAAGCTTTCTTT. Protein product: CASSFRAMNTEAFF. The chain links TRBV7-6 to TRBJ1-1; D uncertain. The CDR3 consists of 14 residues. Trimming took off 3 bases at V and 0 bases at J, with 8 bases between the two ends. Germline values: CDR1 SGHVS, CDR2 FNYEAQ.

This clonotype was detected a few times. The chain couples TRBV6-2 or TRBV6-3 to TRBJ1-1, with no clear D. The germline gives CDR1 MNHEY, CDR2 SVGEGT. There are 14 residues in the CDR3. V dropped 0 bases and J dropped 5 bases, with 10 bases sitting between them. The CDR3 reads CASSYSSSTTEAFF. CDR3 nucleotide sequence: TGTGCCAGCAGTTACTCGAGTTCGACGACTGAAGCTTTCTTT.

CDR3 protein: CSGVGPNTEAFF. The DNA for the CDR3 is TGCAGCGGGGTAGGCCCGAACACTGAAGCTTTCTTT. The chain couples TRBV29-1 to TRBJ1-1, with D uncertain. V was clipped by 7 bases and J by 1 base, with 10 bases between them. The CDR3 has 12 amino acids. In germline, CDR1 is SQVTM, CDR2 ANQGSEA.

The chain links TRBV4-2 to TRBJ1-5; 11 nucleotides align to TRBD1. CDR1 and CDR2 from the germline V gene are LGHNA and YNFKEQ. The CDR3 loop spans 14 amino acids. V dropped 4 bases and J dropped 5; count of bases not matched to a gene: 1. The CDR3 spells CASSPGQGDQPQHF. DNA for the CDR3: TGTGCCAGCAGCCCGGGACAGGGGGATCAGCCCCAGCATTTT.

In nucleotides, the CDR3 is TGTGCCAGCAGTTTTCTGGGAGGCTACAATGAGCAGTTCTTC. The encoded protein is CASSFLGGYNEQFF. J is TRBJ2-1 and V is TRBV28, with D perhaps matching TRBD2 (6 bases). Germline V lookup: CDR1 MDHEN, CDR2 SYDVKM. V lost 3 bases and J 3 bases, leaving 9 bases between the germline ends. CDR3 length equals 14 residues.

The chain combines TRBV5-1 with TRBJ2-3; 12 nucleotides agree with TRBD1. The trim removed 4 bases at V and 5 bases at J, leaving 8 bases unmatched. The germline V gene has CDR1 SGHRS and CDR2 YFSETQ. This CDR3 region has 16 residues. Written as DNA, the CDR3 is TGCGCCAGCAGCACCGGGACAGGGGGCGCGGGAGATACGCAGTATTTT. Its translation: CASSTGTGGAGDTQYF. Complete variable domain (other parts from reference TRBV5-1 and TRBJ2-3): KAGVTQTPRYLIKTRGQQVTLSCSPISGHRSVSWYQQTPGQGLQFLFEYFSETQRNKGNFPGRFSGRQFSNSRSEMNVSTLELGDSALYLCASSTGTGGAGDTQYFGPGTRLTVL.

The V gene is TRBV29-1, the J gene TRBJ1-2, with 11 bases aligning to TRBD1. The length of the CDR3 is 13 residues. Germline CDR1 is SQVTM and CDR2 is ANQGSEA. Trimming at V came to 7 bases and at J to 3 bases, leaving 4 bases not matched to a gene. The CDR3 bases are TGCAGCGGGACAGGGGGCGCGGACTATGGCTACACCTTC. Translated, it gives CSGTGGADYGYTF.

The DNA of the CDR3 is TGCAGTGCTAGAGATTGGGGGTCCGTCGGTGAAAAACTGTTTTTT. This translates into CSARDWGSVGEKLFF. The chain joins TRBV20-1 to TRBJ1-4; possibly TRBD1 for D (5 bases). V was shortened by 0 bases and J by 7 bases, with 15 bases between the two germline ends. CDR1 DFQATT and CDR2 SNEGSKA come from the germline V gene (reference sequence). The CDR3 totals 15 residues.

CDR3 nucleotides: TGTGCCAGCAGTTACTCTTCCAACCAAGAGACCCAGTACTTC. Translating gives CASSYSSNQETQYF. The chain joins TRBV11-2 to TRBJ2-5; D gene unclear. The V end lost 6 bases, the J end lost 0 bases, and 11 bases lay between the germline ends. Germline V gives CDR1 SGHAT, CDR2 FQNNGV. This CDR3 spans 14 amino acids.

This clonotype was detected only a few times. This chain links TRBV7-2 with TRBJ2-7; 7 positions agree with TRBD2. The germline CDR1 and CDR2 sequences are SGHTA and FQGNSA. The CDR3 is made up of 14 amino acids. The junction had 6 bases not matched to a gene; V was cut back by 0 bases and J by 7 bases. The CDR3 nucleotides are TGTGCCAGCAGCTTAGCGGGAGGGCCGGGGGAGCAGTACTTC. Translating it yields CASSLAGGPGEQYF.

The rearrangement joins TRBV5-1 to TRBJ2-1; D may be TRBD2 (5 bases). CDR1 SGHRS and CDR2 YFSETQ come from the germline V gene. There are 13 residues in the CDR3. V was clipped by 3 bases and J by 5 bases, with 9 bases between them. The CDR3 region is CASSWPGNNEQFF. The CDR3 DNA sequence: TGCGCCAGCAGCTGGCCGGGAAACAATGAGCAGTTCTTC.

This clonotype showed up just a few times. The chain links TRBV29-1 to TRBJ2-5; D gene uncertain. The CDR3 loop spans 11 amino acids. The ends were cut back, 2 bases at V and 7 bases at J, with 8 bases in the middle. Germline CDR1 is SQVTM and CDR2 is ANQGSEA. The CDR3 DNA sequence: TGCAGCGTTGAATCACAGTCGACCCAGTACTTC. Translation gives CSVESQSTQYF.

This clonotype was counted between two and nine times. This sequence joins TRBV4-2 and TRBJ2-1; 10 bases match TRBD2. Trimming removed 8 bases from V and 7 bases from J; junction bases left unmatched: 8. There are 14 residues in the CDR3. Germline assignment: CDR1 LGHNA and CDR2 YNFKEQ. DNA of the CDR3: TGTGCCAGCTCCCCCTGGACTAGCGGTAATGAGCAGTTCTTC. This gives the protein CASSPWTSGNEQFF.

This chain joins TRBV28 and TRBJ2-3, with D maybe TRBD1 (6 bases). V lost 3 bases and J lost 1, with 8 bases in between. There are 14 residues in the CDR3. CDR1 is MDHEN, CDR2 SYDVKM, per germline. CDR3: CASSFTGRTDTQYF. The CDR3 DNA follows: TGTGCCAGCAGTTTTACAGGGCGCACAGATACGCAGTATTTT. Combining the CDR3 with reference TRBV28 and TRBJ2-3 gives the whole variable domain DVKVTQSSRYLVKRTGEKVFLECVQDMDHENMFWYRQDPGLGLRLIYFSYDVKMKEKGDIPEGYSVSREKKERFSLILESASTNQTSMYLCASSFTGRTDTQYFGPGTRLTVL.

The chain recombines TRBV24-1 with TRBJ2-3, with 10 nucleotides matching TRBD2. Germline CDR1 reads KGHDR; CDR2 reads SFDVKD. This CDR3 contains 16 residues. The trim removed 3 bases at V and 2 bases at J, leaving 4 bases unmatched. This chain's CDR3 is CATSDTGTSVTDTQYF. The CDR3 nucleotides are TGTGCCACCAGTGATACCGGGACTAGCGTCACAGATACGCAGTATTTT.

The chain links TRBV20-1 to TRBJ2-2; D unclear. The CDR3 runs 13 residues. The germline CDR1 and CDR2 sequences are DFQATT and SNEGSKA (reference sequence). V was cut by 3 bases and J by 1 base, with 6 bases left in between. The CDR3 coding sequence is TGCAGTGCTAGTAATGTGAACACCGGGGAGCTGTTTTTT. This codes for CSASNVNTGELFF.

In regard to this clonotype: Sequence at one end of the junction differs from germline and may be a read error. The chain recombines TRBV15 with TRBJ1-5, with 8 nucleotides matching TRBD1. Per germline, CDR1 LNHNV and CDR2 YYDKDF (reference sequence). CDR3 length: 17 amino acids. CDR3 in amino acids: CTTSSRWTGRGNQPQHF. The CDR3 nucleotides read TGTACCACCAGCAGCCGATGGACAGGGCGAGGCAATCAGCCCCAGCATTTT.

This clonotype has a handful of counts. The genes are TRBV15 and TRBJ2-3, with D possibly being TRBD2 (5 bases). CDR3 length: 15 residues. Germline V gene lookup returns CDR1 LNHNV and CDR2 YYDKDF (reference sequence). Trimming took off 3 bases at V and 0 bases at J, with 10 bases between the two ends. The CDR3 loop reads CATSRGAASTDTQYF. The CDR3 region has the DNA TGTGCCACCAGCAGGGGAGCGGCAAGCACAGATACGCAGTATTTT.